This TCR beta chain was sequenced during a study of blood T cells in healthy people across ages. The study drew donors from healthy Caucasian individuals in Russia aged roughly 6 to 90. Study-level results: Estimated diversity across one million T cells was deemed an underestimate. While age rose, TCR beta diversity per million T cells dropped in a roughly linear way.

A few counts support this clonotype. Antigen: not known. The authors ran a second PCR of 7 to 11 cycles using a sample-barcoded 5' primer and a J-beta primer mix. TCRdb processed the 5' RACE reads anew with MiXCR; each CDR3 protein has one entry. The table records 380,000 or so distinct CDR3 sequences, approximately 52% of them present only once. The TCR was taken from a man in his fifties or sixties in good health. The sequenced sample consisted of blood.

The CDR3 spells CASSQVGTSGPGDEQYF. The CDR3 nucleotides read TGTGCCAGCAGCCAAGTGGGGACTAGCGGACCCGGGGACGAGCAGTACTTC. This chain links TRBV4-2 with TRBJ2-7; 11 bases agree with TRBD2. The CDR3 runs 17 residues. V dropped 1 base and J dropped 5; count of bases not matched to a gene: 10. Per the germline V gene, CDR1 is LGHNA and CDR2 is YNFKEQ.